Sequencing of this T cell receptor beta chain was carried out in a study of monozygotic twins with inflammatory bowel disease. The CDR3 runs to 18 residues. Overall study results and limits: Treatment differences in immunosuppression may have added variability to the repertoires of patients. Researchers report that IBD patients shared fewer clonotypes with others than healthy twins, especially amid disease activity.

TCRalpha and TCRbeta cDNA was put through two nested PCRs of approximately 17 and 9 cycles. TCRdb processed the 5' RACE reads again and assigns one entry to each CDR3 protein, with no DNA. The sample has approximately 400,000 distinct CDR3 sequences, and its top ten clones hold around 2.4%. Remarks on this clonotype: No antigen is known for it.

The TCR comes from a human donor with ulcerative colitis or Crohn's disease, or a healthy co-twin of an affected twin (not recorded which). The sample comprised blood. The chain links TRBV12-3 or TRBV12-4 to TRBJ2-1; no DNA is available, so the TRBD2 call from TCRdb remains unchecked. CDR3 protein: CASSLGTSGVAPYNEQFF.